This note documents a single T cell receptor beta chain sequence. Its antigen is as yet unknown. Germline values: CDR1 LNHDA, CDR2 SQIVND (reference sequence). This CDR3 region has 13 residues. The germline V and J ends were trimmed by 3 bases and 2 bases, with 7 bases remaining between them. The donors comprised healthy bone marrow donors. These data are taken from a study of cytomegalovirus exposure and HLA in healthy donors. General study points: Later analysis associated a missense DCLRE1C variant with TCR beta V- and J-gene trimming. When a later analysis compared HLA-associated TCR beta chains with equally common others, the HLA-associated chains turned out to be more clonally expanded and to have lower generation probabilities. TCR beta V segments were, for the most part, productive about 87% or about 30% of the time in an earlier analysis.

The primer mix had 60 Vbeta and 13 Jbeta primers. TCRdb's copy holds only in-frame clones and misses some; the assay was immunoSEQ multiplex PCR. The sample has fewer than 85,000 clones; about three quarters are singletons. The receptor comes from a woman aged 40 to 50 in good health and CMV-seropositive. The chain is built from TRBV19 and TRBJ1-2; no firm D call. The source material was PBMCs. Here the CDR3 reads CASSINSNYGYTF. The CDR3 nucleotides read TGTGCCAGTAGTATCAATTCCAACTATGGCTACACCTTC.